Given below is one TCR beta chain in context. Its antigen specificity is not known. No much larger clonotype is one base removed from it; base qualities were not supplied. The sample's time point, from its label and the paper: cells obtained before transplantation from donor or recipient. CD3+CD4+ and CD3+CD8+ populations were FACS-sorted from unstimulated pre-transplant donor and recipient cells taken from spleen or lymph nodes. Trimming costs V 6 bases and J 2 bases, and their ends lie 11 bases apart. From the cysteine up to the phenylalanine, the CDR3 has a length of 14 residues. The CDR3 DNA has 42 bases and is translated from base 1. The CDR1 and CDR2 encoded by the germline V gene are WSHSY and SAAADI. The record originates from a study of graft-versus-host responses after intestinal transplantation (dated by TCRdb to about 2021). Regarding the research as a whole: Multivisceral, liver-intestinal, or isolated intestinal transplants were received by the recipients. All recipients received anti-thymocyte globulin induction followed by maintenance tacrolimus and steroids for approximately 3 years. Graft-versus-host and host-versus-graft alloreactive T cell clones were tracked in the graft, circulation and bone marrow after intestinal transplantation using bulk TCR-beta CDR3 sequencing. To identify alloreactive clones, pre-transplant mixed lymphocyte reaction products were sequenced and then compared with unstimulated pre-transplant donor and recipient T cells. The cohort enrolled 24 intestinal transplant recipients including one retransplant, and a few patients lacking pretransplant specimens were excluded. A peak of at least 4% donor T cells among recipient peripheral blood mononuclear cells was the definition used for donor T cell macrochimerism. Rather than going through the commercial service, samples from a few later patients were sequenced in-house on an Illumina MiSeq and processed with MiXCR. General findings and caveats noted by the study authors: GvH clones were found in recipient bone marrow, and some of the GvH clones appeared earlier in ileal mucosa or blood, which is consistent with an intestinal mucosal origin. Peak levels of circulating GvH clones were associated with declines in HvG clones early after transplant. In patients with donor T cell macrochimerism, the allografts had high GvH to HvG T cell clonal ratios. The relatively low number and heterogeneity of intestinal transplant patients limited the conclusions.

Library preparation was by the immunoSEQ multiplex PCR assay. For most patients, genomic DNA was isolated with the Qiagen DNeasy Blood and Tissue Kit and sent frozen to Adaptive Biotechnologies for TCR sequencing. For most patients, genomic DNA was subjected to high-throughput TCR-beta CDR3 sequencing by Adaptive Biotechnologies. On the authors' methods: Adaptive's ImmunoSEQ software supplied the TCR sequencing data for around 19 patients, while MiXCR and VDJtools were used to process a few other patients. To correct CD4 versus CD8 sorting errors, any sequence found in both subsets at a frequency ratio below 5:1 was removed. CDR3 nucleotide sequences shared by donor and recipient were removed because the origin of these sequences could not be assigned. To be classed as alloreactive, a clone needed at least 2-fold expansion over unstimulated cells and a minimum CFSE-low frequency of 0.002% (template counts) or 0.001% (read counts). Mappable clones were those detected in sequenced pre-transplant spleen, lymph node, or MLR CFSE-low populations of the donor or recipient. The cumulative frequency of alloreactive clones was calculated as a percentage of all sequences, weighted by copy number. In TCRdb, the immuneACCESS table is reduced to in-frame sequences with V and J assigned. These tables do not hold every clone; where another copy was compared, an unresolved V gene accounts for under half, and the others remain unexplained. That table is the source of V, J and clone size, and D and trimming were worked out from the DNA. Counted in this sample were more than 100,000 clones; approximately 92% of them appeared once. The leading ten clones occupy about 0.11% of the sample.

Sequenced here: unstimulated CD4+ T cells sorted from spleen or lymph node cells, sampled before intestinal transplant. This TCR was recovered from a human donor who received an intestinal transplant. The sequence is built from TRBV10-2 and TRBJ1-5; there is no confident call for the D gene. The base sequence is TGCGCCAGCAGCGCTAACACACGCAATCAGCCCCAGCATTTT. This gives the protein CASSANTRNQPQHF.